This TCR beta chain comes out of a study of vaccination and CD4 T cells after COVID-19. V lost 5 bases, J lost 0 bases, and 14 bases lay in between. Looked up from germline, CDR1 is MNHNS and CDR2 is SASEGT. The CDR3 runs to 16 residues. About this clonotype itself: The antigen is not known.

Regarding treatment: approximately 11-day PBMC culture with coronavirus spike peptide pools or control peptides (ViraFEST assay). The authors replaced half the medium with fresh IL-2 medium on days 3 and 7. An Oncomine TCR Beta short-read assay was used to sequence the DNA from cultured CD4+ T cells. Each CDR3 protein gets one entry after TCRdb re-called the PCR reads with MiXCR. The sample records roughly 22,000 distinct CDR3 sequences, about 30% being singletons. Sample: cultured CD4+ T cells from blood. The source is a human donor with COVID-19. This chain joins TRBV6-1 and TRBJ2-4; D is ambiguous. As DNA, the CDR3 is TGTGCCAGCAGTAGCCCCGGCAGGCTAGCCAAAAACATTCAGTACTTC. Its protein is CASSSPGRLAKNIQYF.